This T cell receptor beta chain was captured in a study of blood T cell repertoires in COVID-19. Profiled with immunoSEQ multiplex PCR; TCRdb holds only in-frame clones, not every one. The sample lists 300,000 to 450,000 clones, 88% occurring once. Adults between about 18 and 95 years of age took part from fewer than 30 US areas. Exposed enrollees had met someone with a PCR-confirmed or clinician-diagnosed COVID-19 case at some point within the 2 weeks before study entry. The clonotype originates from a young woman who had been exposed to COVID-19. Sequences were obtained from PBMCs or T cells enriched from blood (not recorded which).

CDR3 nucleotides: TGTGCCTCGTCCCTAGGACAGGGACGAGCTAACTATGGCTACACCTTC. It codes for CASSLGQGRANYGYTF. V usage is TRBV19 and J usage is TRBJ1-2; 8 nucleotides agree with TRBD1. The CDR3 is 16 amino acids. V lost 11 bases, J lost 0 bases, and 14 bases stayed unmatched. Looked up from germline, CDR1 is LNHDA and CDR2 is SQIVND (reference sequence).